Below are 21 T cell receptor beta chains sequenced from a single sample in a study of shared clonotypes between healthy human individuals. The protocol was immunoSEQ multiplex PCR, while the TCRdb copy is restricted to in-frame clones and leaves out a portion. Here the sample spans about 1.5 million clones, around 97% being singletons. The sample was naive CD4+ T cells sorted from blood. Subset: CD45RA+ positively selected. The receptors were gathered from a man younger than 45 in good health.

The V gene is TRBV7-2, the J gene TRBJ1-3, with D unresolved. This CDR3 has 11 residues. Trimming shortened V by 6 bases and J by 4 bases, and 4 bases separated the two germline ends. Germline CDR1 and CDR2: SGHTA and FQGNSA. CDR3 sequence: CASRQGNTIYF. The DNA for the CDR3 is TGTGCCAGCAGACAAGGAAACACCATATATTTT. Full variable domain (missing parts from reference TRBV7-2 and TRBJ1-3): GAGVSQSPSNKVTEKGKDVELRCDPISGHTALYWYRQSLGQGLEFLIYFQGNSAPDKSGLPSDRFSAERTGGSVSTLTIQRTQQEDSAVYLCASRQGNTIYFGEGSWLTVV.

The chain recombines TRBV2 with TRBJ2-3, with D tentatively TRBD1 or TRBD2 (6 bases each). Germline CDR1 SNHLY, CDR2 FYNNEI. The CDR3 spans 15 residues. Trimming stripped 4 bases from V and 7 bases from J, with 18 bases between. CDR3 sequence: CASSATRGVVNTQYF. As DNA, the CDR3 is TGTGCCAGCAGTGCGACTAGGGGGGTGGTAAATACGCAGTATTTT.

This chain joins TRBV18 and TRBJ2-2, with 13 bases matching TRBD2. Germline trimming cut 6 bases from V and 7 bases from J; bases unmatched to any gene: 11. The CDR3 contains 17 residues. Germline CDR1 KGHSH, CDR2 LQKENI. DNA of the CDR3: TGTGCCAGCTCGACTATTGGACTAGCGGGAGTGCACGGGGAGCTGTTTTTT. Its translation is CASSTIGLAGVHGELFF.

This chain links TRBV6-4 with TRBJ2-1, with D tentatively TRBD1 or TRBD2 (5 bases each). The V gene lost 9 bases and the J gene lost 2 bases, with 14 bases spanning the gap. The CDR3 has 14 amino acids. CDR1 is MRHNA and CDR2 is SNTAGT in the germline V gene. The CDR3 coding sequence is TGTGCCAGTGGGTTCGGGGCGCCCTACAATGAGCAGTTCTTC. Encoded protein: CASGFGAPYNEQFF.

The chain recombines TRBV10-3 with TRBJ2-3, with D uncertain. The CDR3 runs to 13 residues. V lost 10 bases to trimming and J lost 0 bases, with 11 bases between them. Germline V lookup: CDR1 ENHRY, CDR2 SYGVKD. The CDR3, as DNA: TGTGCCAGTCAGCCCGACAGCACAGATACGCAGTATTTT. Protein: CASQPDSTDTQYF.

This chain connects TRBV6-6 to TRBJ1-4, with D unresolved. CDR1 is MNHNY and CDR2 is SVGAGI in the germline V gene (reference sequence). The CDR3 has 13 amino acids. Trimming pared 2 bases from V and 4 bases from J, leaving 5 bases between. In DNA, the CDR3 is TGTGCCAGCAGTTACCGGTTTAATGAAAAACTGTTTTTT. It translates to CASSYRFNEKLFF.

A remark on this clone: This CDR3 is also generated by other DNA sequences in the sample. The V gene is TRBV28, the J gene TRBJ2-3; D unresolved. This CDR3 contains 12 residues. Germline assignment: CDR1 MDHEN and CDR2 SYDVKM. Trimming took 1 base from V and 3 from J, leaving 2 bases between them. The CDR3 DNA follows: TGTGCCAGCAGTTTATTGACAGATACGCAGTATTTT. Translating gives CASSLLTDTQYF.

The gene calls are TRBV5-4 and TRBJ2-5; no definite D call. The CDR3 length is 13 residues. Deletions cut 3 bases from V and 4 bases from J, with 10 bases between. Germline assignment: CDR1 SGHNT and CDR2 YYREEE (reference sequence). The CDR3 reads CASSSVGRETQYF. DNA of the CDR3: TGTGCCAGCAGCTCTGTAGGAAGAGAGACCCAGTACTTC.

In regard to this clone: Other DNA sequences in this specimen translate into the identical CDR3. The chain is built from TRBV18 and TRBJ2-5; D uncertain. Germline V lookup: CDR1 KGHSH, CDR2 LQKENI. The CDR3 contains 14 residues. Trimming left V 3 bases short and J 3 bases short, with 11 bases between. The CDR3 spells CASSPQSAEETQYF. As DNA, the CDR3 is TGTGCCAGCTCACCGCAATCGGCTGAAGAGACCCAGTACTTC.

Concerning this clone: The identical CDR3 is also encoded by other nucleotide sequences in the sample. The V call is TRBV29-1, the J call TRBJ2-7; TRBD1 is a possible D gene (5 bases). Germline loops: CDR1 SQVTM, CDR2 ANQGSEA. CDR3 length: 11 amino acids. Trimming shortened V by 4 bases and J by 4 bases, and 8 bases separated the two germline ends. The CDR3 loop is CSVGDSYEQYF. CDR3 bases: TGCAGCGTTGGAGACAGTTACGAGCAGTACTTC.

This clone showed up just once. The rearrangement links TRBV20-1 to TRBJ2-1, with D hard to call. Trimming shortened V by 7 bases and J by 6 bases, and 4 bases separated the two germline ends. The CDR3 sequence is 9 residues long. In germline, CDR1 is DFQATT, CDR2 SNEGSKA (reference sequence). CDR3 DNA sequence: TGCAGTGTGAGCAATGAGCAGTTCTTC. Its protein product is CSVSNEQFF.

The CDR3 here is CASSSRTGDYEQYF. The CDR3 DNA is TGTGCCAGCAGCTCGCGGACAGGGGACTACGAGCAGTACTTC. This sequence joins TRBV7-2 and TRBJ2-7; 9 bases line up with TRBD1. Looked up from germline, CDR1 is SGHTA and CDR2 is FQGNSA. The CDR3 sequence is 14 residues long. The J segment lost 3 bases and the V segment lost 4 bases, leaving 4 bases of the junction unmatched.

The chain uses TRBV15 and TRBJ1-1; D is undetermined. The CDR3 runs 12 residues. Trimming took 11 bases from V and 11 from J, leaving 21 bases between them. Germline assignment: CDR1 LNHNV and CDR2 YYDKDF (reference sequence). The CDR3 region is CASPGPRGVAFF. CDR3 bases: TGTGCCTCACCGGGCCCACGGGGAGTGGCTTTCTTT.

The chain carries TRBV2 and TRBJ2-5, with D unclear. The V and J ends lost 3 bases and 1 base respectively, with 9 bases between them. The CDR3 covers 14 residues. Per germline, CDR1 SNHLY and CDR2 FYNNEI. The CDR3 DNA is TGTGCCAGCAGTGACAGGAGCATCCAAGAGACCCAGTACTTC. It specifies CASSDRSIQETQYF.

CDR3 sequence reads: CASSGRWDAGELFF. CDR3 bases: TGCGCCAGCAGTGGGAGGTGGGATGCCGGGGAGCTGTTTTTT. This chain connects TRBV10-1 to TRBJ2-2, with TRBD2 as a possible D gene (5 bases). The length of the CDR3 is 14 residues. Looked up from germline, CDR1 is WNHNN and CDR2 is SYGVQD (reference sequence). Trimming cost V 4 bases and J 6 bases, with 12 bases left between them.

This clone was recorded once. J is TRBJ2-1 and V is TRBV5-1; 7 bases map to TRBD1. Trimming removed 5 bases from V and 1 base from J; junction bases left unmatched: 3. CDR3 length: 14 residues. CDR1 SGHRS and CDR2 YFSETQ come from the germline V gene. CDR3 DNA sequence: TGCGCCAGCAGAGGACAGGCATCCTACAATGAGCAGTTCTTC. Encoded protein: CASRGQASYNEQFF. Using reference TRBV5-1 and TRBJ2-1 for the parts outside the CDR3, the full variable domain is KAGVTQTPRYLIKTRGQQVTLSCSPISGHRSVSWYQQTPGQGLQFLFEYFSETQRNKGNFPGRFSGRQFSNSRSEMNVSTLELGDSALYLCASRGQASYNEQFFGPGTRLTVL.

V and J are TRBV30 and TRBJ1-5; D remains unclear. The CDR3 is made up of 12 amino acids. Germline-derived CDR1 and CDR2 are GTSNPN and SVGIG (reference sequence). The V end lost 1 base, the J end lost 4 bases, and 5 bases lay between the germline ends. CDR3 loop: CAWSALNQPQHF. Here the CDR3 DNA reads TGTGCCTGGAGTGCGTTAAATCAGCCCCAGCATTTT.

The chain recombines TRBV28 with TRBJ2-1, with 10 bases matching TRBD2. CDR1 MDHEN and CDR2 SYDVKM come from the germline V gene. This CDR3 is built from 17 residues. V trimming: 6 bases; J trimming: 5 bases; junction bases outside the gene matches: 13. This CDR3 reads CASSQLHSGRLDNEQFF. The DNA for the CDR3 is TGTGCCAGCAGCCAACTCCATAGCGGGAGGCTGGACAATGAGCAGTTCTTC.

V is TRBV7-2 and J is TRBJ2-2; D is possibly TRBD1 or TRBD2 (6 bases each). V gave up 2 bases and J gave up 9 bases, with 10 bases separating them. CDR1 SGHTA and CDR2 FQGNSA come from the germline V gene. This CDR3 is 13 amino acids long. CDR3 protein: CASSLWGARELFF. As DNA, the CDR3 is TGTGCCAGCAGCTTATGGGGGGCGCGGGAGCTGTTTTTT.

The rearrangement uses TRBV2 and TRBJ2-7; D possibly corresponds to TRBD1 (6 bases). Germline-derived CDR1 and CDR2 are SNHLY and FYNNEI. The CDR3 covers 14 residues. V was cut by 7 bases and J by 1 base, with 14 bases left in between. CDR3 protein: CASKRTGTSYEQYF. DNA of the CDR3: TGTGCCAGCAAGAGAACAGGGACGTCCTACGAGCAGTACTTC.

The rearrangement uses TRBV2 and TRBJ2-3; no firm D call. Trimming left V 7 bases short and J 4 bases short, with 15 bases between. The length of the CDR3 is 14 residues. Germline assignment: CDR1 SNHLY and CDR2 FYNNEI. The CDR3 bases are TGTGCCAGCAAGGTTCTGGGGTTACCAGATACGCAGTATTTT. Translation gives CASKVLGLPDTQYF.